Listed below are T cell receptor beta chains from one sample, sequenced in a study of control samples from healthy donors and cancer patients. Profiled with immunoSEQ multiplex PCR; TCRdb holds only in-frame clones, not every one. This sample has about 140,000 clones, with roughly nine tenths found just once. What was sequenced was blood. The receptors come from a man in his late teens or twenties in good health. Each CDR3 is given with its conserved first and last residue. Each record gives: J gene, V gene, clone size, D gene, CDR3 DNA, CDR3 protein. The D gene is left open where the match is weak. Some rows have no size entry. The others give once, few or many, or a class for an expanded clone.

j_gene: TRBJ2-3
v_gene: TRBV4-1
abundance: -
d_gene: TRBD2
CDR3nt: TGCGCCAGCAGCCAAGGGGCTAGCGGGGGGCCATCTACGCAGTATTTT
CDR3aa: CASSQGASGGPSTQYF

j_gene: TRBJ1-2
v_gene: TRBV1
abundance: -
d_gene: -
CDR3nt: TGCACCAGACCTTCAGAGGTTGACTATGGCTACACCTTC
CDR3aa: CTRPSEVDYGYTF

j_gene: TRBJ1-2
v_gene: TRBV27
abundance: -
d_gene: -
CDR3nt: TGTGCCAGCAGTTTACACGCACCTATGTTGCGAAGCTACACCTTC
CDR3aa: CASSLHAPMLRSYTF

j_gene: TRBJ1-1
v_gene: TRBV30
abundance: -
d_gene: -
CDR3nt: TGTGCCTGGATAAGCGACAGGATGAACACTGAAGCTTTCTTT
CDR3aa: CAWISDRMNTEAFF

j_gene: TRBJ2-7
v_gene: TRBV11-2
abundance: -
d_gene: -
CDR3nt: TGTGCCAGCAGCTTAGTGTCAGGGTCGATCTACGAGCAGTACTTC
CDR3aa: CASSLVSGSIYEQYF

j_gene: TRBJ1-5
v_gene: TRBV13
abundance: -
d_gene: -
CDR3nt: TGTGCCAGCAGCTCTAACCTCAGTGGGGGGAATCAGCCCCAGCATTTT
CDR3aa: CASSSNLSGGNQPQHF

j_gene: TRBJ2-3
v_gene: TRBV5-1
abundance: -
d_gene: TRBD2
CDR3nt: TGCGCCAGCAGCTTTCGCGGCGGGGGTGGAGAAGATACGCAGTATTTT
CDR3aa: CASSFRGGGGEDTQYF

j_gene: TRBJ2-1
v_gene: TRBV12-3/TRBV12-4
abundance: -
d_gene: TRBD1
CDR3nt: TGTGCCAGCAGTTTAAAGCAGGGGGCTTCCCAGTTCTTC
CDR3aa: CASSLKQGASQFF

j_gene: TRBJ1-5
v_gene: TRBV19
abundance: -
d_gene: TRBD1
CDR3nt: TGTGCCAGTAGTACCACTGGGACAGGGGCGAGCAATCAGCCCCAGCATTTT
CDR3aa: CASSTTGTGASNQPQHF

j_gene: TRBJ1-2
v_gene: TRBV6-5
abundance: -
d_gene: -
CDR3nt: TGTGCCAGCAGCAAACAATATAACTTCTATGGCTACACCTTC
CDR3aa: CASSKQYNFYGYTF

j_gene: TRBJ2-3
v_gene: TRBV6-5
abundance: -
d_gene: TRBD1
CDR3nt: TGTGCCAGTCATTTACAGGGGGTTGGAGATACGCAGTATTTT
CDR3aa: CASHLQGVGDTQYF

j_gene: TRBJ2-3
v_gene: TRBV5-1
abundance: -
d_gene: TRBD2
CDR3nt: TGCGCCAGCAGCCTTAGCGGGGGGGTGTCCACAGATACGCAGTATTTT
CDR3aa: CASSLSGGVSTDTQYF

j_gene: TRBJ1-1
v_gene: TRBV30
abundance: -
d_gene: -
CDR3nt: TGTGCCTTGGACCGACTCACCCTCATGAACACTGAAGCTTTCTTT
CDR3aa: CALDRLTLMNTEAFF

j_gene: TRBJ2-3
v_gene: TRBV14
abundance: -
d_gene: TRBD1
CDR3nt: TGTGCCAGCAGCCATGTACCGGGACAGGCGGAAGATACGCAGTATTTT
CDR3aa: CASSHVPGQAEDTQYF

j_gene: TRBJ1-6
v_gene: TRBV6-6
abundance: -
d_gene: -
CDR3nt: TGTGCCAGCAGTAATGGGACGCCCGGGGGTAATTCACCCCTCCACTTT
CDR3aa: CASSNGTPGGNSPLHF

j_gene: TRBJ2-5
v_gene: TRBV7-9
abundance: -
d_gene: -
CDR3nt: TGTGCCAGCAGCGGGTGGGGGCAAGAGACCCAGTACTTC
CDR3aa: CASSGWGQETQYF

j_gene: TRBJ1-2
v_gene: TRBV30
abundance: -
d_gene: -
CDR3nt: TGTGCCTGGAGTGTACTGGGGGACGGCTACACCTTC
CDR3aa: CAWSVLGDGYTF

j_gene: TRBJ2-7
v_gene: TRBV7-2
abundance: -
d_gene: TRBD2
CDR3nt: TGTGCCAGCAGCTTAGACCCCGGGACTAGCTCCTACGAGCAGTGCTTC
CDR3aa: CASSLDPGTSSYEQCF

j_gene: TRBJ2-2
v_gene: TRBV5-1
abundance: -
d_gene: -
CDR3nt: TGCGCCAGCAGCTCCCCAGGGGACACCGGGGAGCTGTTTTTT
CDR3aa: CASSSPGDTGELFF

j_gene: TRBJ1-1
v_gene: TRBV7-2
abundance: -
d_gene: TRBD1
CDR3nt: TGTGCCAGCAGCTTAGCCGGGACAGGGTACACTGAAGCTTTCTTT
CDR3aa: CASSLAGTGYTEAFF

j_gene: TRBJ2-7
v_gene: TRBV7-6
abundance: once
d_gene: -
CDR3nt: TGTGCCAGCAGCTTAGGCCCGGGACCCAGGGGCGGGTACGAGCAGTACTTC
CDR3aa: CASSLGPGPRGGYEQYF

j_gene: TRBJ2-3
v_gene: TRBV6-2/TRBV6-3
abundance: -
d_gene: -
CDR3nt: TGTGCCAGCAGTTCCCCCCCATATACGCAGTATTTT
CDR3aa: CASSSPPYTQYF

j_gene: TRBJ1-6
v_gene: TRBV6-5
abundance: -
d_gene: -
CDR3nt: TGTGCCAGCAGTTCGGAGGGGTCTTCCTATAATTCACCCCTCCACTTT
CDR3aa: CASSSEGSSYNSPLHF

j_gene: TRBJ1-4
v_gene: TRBV3-1/TRBV3-2
abundance: -
d_gene: -
CDR3nt: TGTGCCAGCAGCCAAAAGGTGGGCAGCTCTAATGAAAAACTGTTTTTT
CDR3aa: CASSQKVGSSNEKLFF